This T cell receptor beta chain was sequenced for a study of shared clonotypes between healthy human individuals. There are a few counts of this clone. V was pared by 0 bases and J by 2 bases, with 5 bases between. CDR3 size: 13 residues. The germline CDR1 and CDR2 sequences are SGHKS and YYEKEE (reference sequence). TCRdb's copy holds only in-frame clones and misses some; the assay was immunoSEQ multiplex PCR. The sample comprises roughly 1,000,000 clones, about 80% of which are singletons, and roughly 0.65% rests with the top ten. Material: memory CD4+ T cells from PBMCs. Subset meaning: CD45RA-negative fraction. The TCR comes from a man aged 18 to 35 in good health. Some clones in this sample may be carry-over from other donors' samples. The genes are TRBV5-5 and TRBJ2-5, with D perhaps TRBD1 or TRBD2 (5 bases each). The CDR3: CASSLGGQETQYF. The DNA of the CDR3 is TGTGCCAGCAGCTTGGGGGGGCAAGAGACCCAGTACTTC.